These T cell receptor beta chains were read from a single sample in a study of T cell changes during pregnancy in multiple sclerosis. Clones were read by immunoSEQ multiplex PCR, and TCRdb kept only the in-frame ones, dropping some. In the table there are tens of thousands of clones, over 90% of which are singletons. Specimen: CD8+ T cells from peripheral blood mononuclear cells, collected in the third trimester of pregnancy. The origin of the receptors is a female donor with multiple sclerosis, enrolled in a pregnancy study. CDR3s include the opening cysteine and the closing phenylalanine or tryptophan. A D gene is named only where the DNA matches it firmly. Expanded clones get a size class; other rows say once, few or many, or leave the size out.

CASSQEDSLAGYEQYF	TGCGCCAGCAGCCAAGAAGACTCTCTAGCCGGCTACGAGCAGTACTTC	.	TRBV4-3	TRBJ2-7	.
CATTGGGATNEKLFF	TGTGCCACCACTGGGGGCGGTGCAACTAATGAAAAACTGTTTTTT	once	TRBV15	TRBJ1-4	.
CASMLAGDTGELFF	TGTGCCAGCATGCTAGCGGGGGACACCGGGGAGCTGTTTTTT	.	TRBV6-6	TRBJ2-2	TRBD2
CASSLGQDYEQYF	TGTGCCAGCAGCTTGGGGCAGGACTACGAGCAGTACTTC	.	TRBV7-6	TRBJ2-7	.
CASSLELEETQYF	TGTGCCAGCAGCTTGGAACTCGAGGAGACCCAGTACTTC	once	TRBV5-6	TRBJ2-5	.
CASSWGTGLGEQYF	TGCGCCAGCAGCTGGGGGACAGGCTTAGGGGAGCAGTACTTC	.	TRBV5-1	TRBJ2-7	TRBD1
CASSLAGTSGRSSYNEQFF	TGTGCCAGCAGCTTAGCGGGGACTAGCGGGAGGAGCTCCTACAATGAGCAGTTCTTC	.	TRBV7-9	TRBJ2-1	TRBD2
CASSPGLAGESSYNEQFF	TGCGCCAGCAGCCCGGGACTAGCGGGAGAGAGCTCCTACAATGAGCAGTTCTTC	.	TRBV5-1	TRBJ2-1	TRBD2
CSVEPQTTPEAFF	TGCAGCGTTGAACCGCAGACAACCCCTGAAGCTTTCTTT	once	TRBV29-1	TRBJ1-1	.
CASSLVGLVNTEAFF	TGCGCCAGCAGCTTGGTTGGTTTAGTGAACACTGAAGCTTTCTTT	.	TRBV5-1	TRBJ1-1	.
CASSEAGGYNEQFF	TGTGCCAGCAGTGAAGCAGGGGGCTACAATGAGCAGTTCTTC	.	TRBV6-1	TRBJ2-1	.
CASSLPDRGEQYF	TGTGCCAGCAGTCTTCCGGACAGGGGTGAGCAGTACTTC	.	TRBV28	TRBJ2-7	TRBD1
CASSSGDEKLFF	TGTGCCAGCAGCTCGGGGGATGAAAAACTGTTTTTT	.	TRBV7-6	TRBJ1-4	.
CASSYPGIGTGELFF	TGTGCCAGCAGTTACCCCGGGATTGGCACCGGGGAGCTGTTTTTT	.	TRBV6-5	TRBJ2-2	.
CASSEVLAGVTDTQYF	TGTGCCAGCAGTGAGGTCCTAGCGGGCGTCACAGATACGCAGTATTTT	once	TRBV6-1	TRBJ2-3	TRBD2
CSVEGAATQYF	TGCAGCGTTGAGGGGGCCGCAACGCAGTATTTT	.	TRBV29-1	TRBJ2-3	.
CASSGTRPYNEQFF	TGTGCCAGCAGCGGGACTAGACCCTACAATGAGCAGTTCTTC	.	TRBV9	TRBJ2-1	TRBD2
CASSVTTGRGYTF	TGTGCCAGCAGCGTAACGACAGGTCGCGGCTACACCTTC	once	TRBV9	TRBJ1-2	.
CASSQDLETQYF	TGCGCCAGCAGCCAAGATCTGGAGACCCAGTACTTC	.	TRBV4-1	TRBJ2-5	.
CASSLVGQGEMDEKLFF	TGTGCCAGCAGCTTGGTCGGACAGGGAGAGATGGATGAAAAACTGTTTTTT	.	TRBV5-6	TRBJ1-4	TRBD1
CASRDRVYNYGYTF	TGTGCCAGTAGAGACAGGGTCTATAACTATGGCTACACCTTC	.	TRBV5-4	TRBJ1-2	TRBD1
CASSLSLGANTEAFF	TGTGCCAGCAGTTTATCGCTAGGGGCTAACACTGAAGCTTTCTTT	.	TRBV27	TRBJ1-1	.
CASSSSSEQYF	TGTGCCAGCAGTTCCTCTAGCGAGCAGTACTTC	.	TRBV28	TRBJ2-7	.
CASSLEGLAGTTDTQYF	TGCGCCAGCAGCTTGGAGGGACTAGCGGGGACCACAGATACGCAGTATTTT	.	TRBV5-1	TRBJ2-3	TRBD2
CATSPTVGTGVGYTF	TGTGCCACCAGCCCGACCGTCGGGACAGGAGTTGGCTACACCTTC	.	TRBV15	TRBJ1-2	TRBD1
CAISESNQREYFGGELFF	.	.	TRBV10-3	TRBJ2-2	.
CASSLTSGSTDTQYF	TGTGCCAGCAGTCTCACTAGCGGGAGTACAGATACGCAGTATTTT	.	TRBV6-4	TRBJ2-3	TRBD2
CASSAGNTDTQYF	TGCGCCAGCAGTGCCGGGAACACAGATACGCAGTATTTT	once	TRBV10-1	TRBJ2-3	.
CASSYSPDRPYEQYF	TGTGCCAGCAGTTACTCCCCGGACAGACCCTACGAGCAGTACTTC	.	TRBV6-6	TRBJ2-7	.
CASGLTDRGPANEKLFF	TGTGCTAGTGGTTTGACGGACAGGGGGCCGGCTAATGAAAAACTGTTTTTT	.	TRBV12-5	TRBJ1-4	TRBD1
CSAADEQYF	TGCAGTGCCGCGGACGAGCAGTACTTC	.	TRBV20-1	TRBJ2-7	.
CASSVGGRVNEQFF	TGTGCCAGCAGCGTAGGTGGGAGGGTCAATGAGCAGTTCTTC	.	TRBV9	TRBJ2-1	TRBD2
CASSEGTSGQETQYF	TGTGCCAGCAGCGAGGGGACTAGCGGGCAAGAGACCCAGTACTTC	.	TRBV7-3	TRBJ2-5	TRBD2
CASSSTSGRFNEQFF	TGTGCCAGCAGTTCGACTAGCGGGAGGTTTAATGAGCAGTTCTTC	.	TRBV27	TRBJ2-1	TRBD2
CASSGLGEQYF	TGTGCCAGCAGCGGACTTGGCGAGCAGTACTTC	.	TRBV5-5	TRBJ2-7	.
CASRGGVTEAFF	TGTGCCAGCAGAGGGGGGGTCACTGAAGCTTTCTTT	.	TRBV2	TRBJ1-1	.
CASASGLAKNIQYF	TGTGCCAGCGCCTCGGGACTAGCCAAAAACATTCAGTACTTC	.	TRBV7-9	TRBJ2-4	.